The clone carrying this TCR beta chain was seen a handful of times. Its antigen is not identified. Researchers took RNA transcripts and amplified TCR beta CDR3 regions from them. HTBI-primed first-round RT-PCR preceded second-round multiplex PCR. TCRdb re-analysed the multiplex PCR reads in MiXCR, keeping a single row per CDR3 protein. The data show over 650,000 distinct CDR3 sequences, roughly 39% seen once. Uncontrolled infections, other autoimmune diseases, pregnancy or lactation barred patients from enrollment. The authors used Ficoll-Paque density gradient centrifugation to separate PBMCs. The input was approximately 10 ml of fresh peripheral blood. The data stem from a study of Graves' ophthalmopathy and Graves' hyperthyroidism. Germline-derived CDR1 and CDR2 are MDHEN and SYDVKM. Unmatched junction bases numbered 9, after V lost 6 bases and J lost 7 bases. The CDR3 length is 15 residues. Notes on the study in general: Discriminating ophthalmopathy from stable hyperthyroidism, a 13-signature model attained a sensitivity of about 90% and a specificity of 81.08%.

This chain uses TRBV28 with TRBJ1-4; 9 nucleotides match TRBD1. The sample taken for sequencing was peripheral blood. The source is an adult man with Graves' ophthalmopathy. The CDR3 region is CASRDPGQGGEKLFF. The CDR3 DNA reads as TGTGCCAGCAGGGACCCGGGACAGGGAGGTGAAAAACTGTTTTTT.